This T cell receptor (beta chain) was found in a study of brain metastases from non-small cell lung cancer. General study points: Fewer infiltrating T cells were found in brain metastases than primaries. Metastases had sparse T cells but largely shared repertoires with primaries. In roughly 64% of brain metastases, T-cell clones were expanded compared with matched primary tumors.

This clone was counted only a few times. Its antigen remains unknown. This CDR3 spans 15 amino acids. Looked up from germline, CDR1 is SGHTA and CDR2 is FQGNSA. Trimming removed 4 bases from V and 9 bases from J, with 16 bases in between. The data were produced by immunoSEQ multiplex PCR, yet TCRdb's version contains in-frame clones alone and is incomplete. The data hold 2,500 to 3,500 clones, with roughly 79% observed a single time. This sequence was found in a donor at least 40 years old with non-small cell lung cancer. Sequences were obtained from primary lung tumor tissue. The chain links TRBV7-2 to TRBJ1-6; D is possibly TRBD1 (5 bases). The CDR3 sequence: CASSSTGGLRSPLHF. CDR3 coding DNA: TGTGCCAGCAGCTCAACGGGGGGGTTACGTTCACCCCTCCACTTT. Complete variable domain (other parts from reference TRBV7-2 and TRBJ1-6): GAGVSQSPSNKVTEKGKDVELRCDPISGHTALYWYRQSLGQGLEFLIYFQGNSAPDKSGLPSDRFSAERTGGSVSTLTIQRTQQEDSAVYLCASSSTGGLRSPLHFGNGTRLTVT.